The entry below describes one T cell receptor (beta chain). The antigen is unknown. Clones were read by immunoSEQ multiplex PCR, and TCRdb kept only the in-frame ones, dropping some. This table has roughly 63,000 clones, around 91% appearing once. The CDR3 is 15 amino acids. Trimming stripped 1 base from V and 4 bases from J, with 13 bases between. The V gene's germline CDR1 is SEHNR and CDR2 FQNEAQ (reference sequence). The source of the sample is a study of OX40 agonist ivuxolimab in advanced cancers. Study-wide results and limits: In general, CD8+ T cells held more expanded clones than CD4+ did, on average. Dosing at 0.1 to 3.0 mg/kg was accompanied by clonal expansion of CD4+ and CD8+ blood T cells by week 6.

The specimen comprised CD4+ or CD8+ T cells sorted from blood, sampled in a trial of the OX40 agonist ivuxolimab. The receptor was derived from an adult with an advanced solid tumor such as melanoma, head and neck, liver or kidney cancer. The chain links TRBV7-9 to TRBJ1-2; TRBD1 might be the D (5 bases). The CDR3 is CASSLGQGPTYGYTF. DNA of the CDR3: TGTGCCAGCAGCTTAGGGCAGGGCCCTACCTATGGCTACACCTTC.